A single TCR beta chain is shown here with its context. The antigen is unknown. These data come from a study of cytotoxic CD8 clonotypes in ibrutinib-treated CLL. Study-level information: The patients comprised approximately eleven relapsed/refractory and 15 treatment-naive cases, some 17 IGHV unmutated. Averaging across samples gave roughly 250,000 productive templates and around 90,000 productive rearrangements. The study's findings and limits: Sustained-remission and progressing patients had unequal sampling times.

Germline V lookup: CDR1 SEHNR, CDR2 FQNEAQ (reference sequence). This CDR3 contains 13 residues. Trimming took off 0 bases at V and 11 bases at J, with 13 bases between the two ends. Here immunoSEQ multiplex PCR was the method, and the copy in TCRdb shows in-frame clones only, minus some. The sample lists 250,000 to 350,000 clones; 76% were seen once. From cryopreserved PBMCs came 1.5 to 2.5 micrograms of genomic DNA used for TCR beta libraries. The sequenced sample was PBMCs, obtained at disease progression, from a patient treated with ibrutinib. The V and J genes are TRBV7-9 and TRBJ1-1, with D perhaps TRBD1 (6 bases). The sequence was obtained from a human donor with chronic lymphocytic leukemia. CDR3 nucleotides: TGTGCCAGCAGCTTAGCGACGGGGGCCTCGGCTTTCTTT. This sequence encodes CASSLATGASAFF. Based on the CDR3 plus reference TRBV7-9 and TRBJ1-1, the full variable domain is DTGVSQNPRHKITKRGQNVTFRCDPISEHNRLYWYRQTLGQGPEFLTYFQNEAQLEKSRLLSDRFSAERPKGSFSTLEIQRTEQGDSAMYLCASSLATGASAFFGQGTRLTVV.